This T cell receptor beta chain was recovered during a study of breast tumors, draining lymph nodes, adjacent tissues (dated by TCRdb to about 2016). Notes on the research overall: In breast cancer patients, the study compared the TCR beta repertoires of tumor, adjacent nontumor tissue and axillary lymph nodes. The study was designed to assess the relationships and possible T-cell exchange between tumor, surrounding tissue and draining lymph node repertoires in human breast cancer. Study-wide conclusions, independent of this receptor: Tumor T-cell repertoires showed less diversity than lymph node repertoires and more diversity than nontumor tissue repertoires, and tumor T-cell repertoires showed preferential V and J gene usage. In luminal-like breast cancer, tumor and nontumor tissue repertoires resembled each other significantly more than in basal-like breast cancer. The data were judged consistent with most tumor T cells deriving from the lymph node and then expanding within tumor tissue. Rather than being directly demonstrated, the conclusion that tumor T cells originate in lymph nodes was presented as consistent with a hypothesis.

This clonotype was observed at least ten times. The antigen it recognizes is unknown. No clone much larger than this one lies a single base away; base qualities are absent. The germline V gene encodes CDR1 ENHRY and CDR2 SYGVKD. The CDR3 measures 15 amino acids from cysteine to phenylalanine. This entry keeps only the CDR3 DNA: 45 bases, framed from base 1. From V the trimming removes 5 bases and from J it removes 0 bases, while the gene matches leave 3 bases of the junction unaccounted for. The instrument was an Illumina HiSeq 2000. TCR beta chain libraries were generated by multiplex PCR amplification. High-throughput sequencing was used to analyze the amplified TCR beta chain products. The public reads were quality trimmed at Q25 with fastp and then assembled into clones with MiXCR by TCRdb, keeping productive beta chains. Each entry merges the rows of one CDR3 protein and shows their most common DNA and genes. This sample holds under 250,000 distinct CDR3 sequences; 32% were observed only once. Clones ranked in the top ten supply approximately 1.4% of the sample.

Lymph node samples came from the axillary draining lymph nodes of breast cancer patients. The rearrangement combines TRBV10-3 with TRBJ2-1; 8 nucleotides in the junction match TRBD2. The sequencing sample was made of axillary lymph node tissue. The sequence derives from a female donor with breast cancer. Some clones in this sample may be carry-over from other donors' samples. CDR3 loop: CAISWAGGSYNEQFF. The DNA sequence is given as TGTGCCATCAGTTGGGCGGGAGGCTCCTACAATGAGCAGTTCTTC.